The next 7 T cell receptor beta chains were all read from a single sample in a study of cytomegalovirus exposure and HLA in healthy donors. The study ran its PCR with 60 Vbeta and 13 Jbeta primers. Libraries were prepared by immunoSEQ multiplex PCR; TCRdb keeps only in-frame clonotypes and omits some of them. The repertoire holds over 150,000 clones, with less than 85% as singletons. Sequencing was carried out using PBMCs. These receptors were taken from a girl aged 10 to 17 in good health and CMV-seropositive.

V gene TRBV5-1 combines with J gene TRBJ2-3; TRBD2 might be the D (5 bases). The CDR3 consists of 14 residues. Per germline, CDR1 SGHRS and CDR2 YFSETQ. The V end lost 0 bases, the J end lost 3 bases, and 8 bases lay between the germline ends. The DNA of the CDR3 is TGCGCCAGCAGCTTGGGGCGGGTAACAGATACGCAGTATTTT. It is translated as CASSLGRVTDTQYF.

This chain joins TRBV5-1 and TRBJ2-7, with a weak D call TRBD2 (5 bases). CDR1 and CDR2 from the germline V gene are SGHRS and YFSETQ. This CDR3 contains 15 residues. V lost 2 bases and J lost 1, with 13 bases in between. The CDR3 is CASSLQPGFSYEQYF. The CDR3 DNA follows: TGCGCCAGCAGCTTACAACCGGGATTTTCCTACGAGCAGTACTTC.

The CDR3 here is CASSPRGETQYF. CDR3 DNA: TGTGCCAGCAGTCCCAGGGGTGAGACCCAGTACTTC. This chain uses TRBV6-1 with TRBJ2-5, with D possibly being TRBD1 (6 bases). CDR3 length: 12 residues. Per germline, CDR1 MNHNS and CDR2 SASEGT. Trimming cost V 5 bases and J 5 bases, with 9 bases left between them.

This clone turned up a few times. V is TRBV4-1 and J is TRBJ1-2; D may be TRBD1 (5 bases). CDR3 length equals 14 residues. CDR1 is MGHRA and CDR2 is YSYEKL in the germline V gene. The V end was cut by 4 bases, the J end by 4 bases, with 13 bases between. CDR3 coding DNA: TGCGCCAGCAGCCTACAGGACGGGCTCTATGGCTACACCTTC. It encodes CASSLQDGLYGYTF.

The V gene is TRBV10-1, the J gene TRBJ2-1, with D maybe TRBD2 (6 bases). Germline loops: CDR1 WNHNN, CDR2 SYGVQD (reference sequence). The V and J ends lost 4 bases and 10 bases respectively, with 11 bases between them. The CDR3 is 12 residues long. CDR3 sequence: CASSVGGSEQFF. The CDR3 DNA reads as TGCGCCAGCAGTGTAGGAGGGAGCGAGCAGTTCTTC.

In this sample, this clone turned up a few times. This chain links TRBV11-2 with TRBJ1-2; possible D gene TRBD1, 5 bases. Germline V gene data show CDR1 as SGHAT and CDR2 as FQNNGV. This CDR3 has 12 residues. Trimming cost V 5 bases and J 5 bases, with 9 bases left between them. Here the CDR3 DNA reads TGTGCCAGCAGCCCCCGGGGGTATGGCTACACCTTC. Residues: CASSPRGYGYTF.

The chain links TRBV15 to TRBJ2-1; no definite D call. Trimming stripped 3 bases from V and 9 bases from J, with 6 bases between. The CDR3 sequence is 11 residues long. CDR1 is LNHNV and CDR2 is YYDKDF in the germline V gene (reference sequence). The CDR3 DNA sequence: TGTGCCACCAGCAGCGCCGGTGAGCAGTTCTTC. This sequence encodes CATSSAGEQFF.